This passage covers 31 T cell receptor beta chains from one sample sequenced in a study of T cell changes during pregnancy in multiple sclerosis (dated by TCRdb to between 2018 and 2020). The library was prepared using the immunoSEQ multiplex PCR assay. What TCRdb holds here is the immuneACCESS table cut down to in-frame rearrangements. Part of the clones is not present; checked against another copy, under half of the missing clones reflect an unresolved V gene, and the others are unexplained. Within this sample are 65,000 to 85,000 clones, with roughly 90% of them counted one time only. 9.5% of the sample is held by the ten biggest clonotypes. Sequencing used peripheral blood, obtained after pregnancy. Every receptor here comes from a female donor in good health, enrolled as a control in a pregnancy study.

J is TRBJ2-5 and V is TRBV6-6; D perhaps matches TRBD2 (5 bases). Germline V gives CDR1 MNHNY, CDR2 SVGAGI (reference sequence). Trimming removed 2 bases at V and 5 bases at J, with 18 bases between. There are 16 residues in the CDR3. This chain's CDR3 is CASSYPAGSRGETQYF. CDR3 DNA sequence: TGTGCCAGCAGTTACCCGGCGGGTTCCCGAGGGGAGACCCAGTACTTC.

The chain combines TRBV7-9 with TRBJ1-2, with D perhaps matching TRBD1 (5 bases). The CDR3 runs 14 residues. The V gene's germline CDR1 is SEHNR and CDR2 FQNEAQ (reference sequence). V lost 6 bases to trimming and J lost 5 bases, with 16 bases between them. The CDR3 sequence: CASRPSVEGYGYTF. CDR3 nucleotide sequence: TGTGCCAGCAGACCGTCGGTGGAGGGGTATGGCTACACCTTC.

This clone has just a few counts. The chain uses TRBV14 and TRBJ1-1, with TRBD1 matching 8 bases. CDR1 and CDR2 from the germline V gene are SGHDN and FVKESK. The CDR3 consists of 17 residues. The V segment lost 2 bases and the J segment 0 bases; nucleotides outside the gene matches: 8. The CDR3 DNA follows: TGTGCCAGCAGCCAATGGACAGGGATTGGCATGAACACTGAAGCTTTCTTT. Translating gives CASSQWTGIGMNTEAFF. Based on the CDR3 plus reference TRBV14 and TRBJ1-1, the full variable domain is EAGVTQFPSHSVIEKGQTVTLRCDPISGHDNLYWYRRVMGKEIKFLLHFVKESKQDESGMPNNRFLAERTGGTYSTLKVQPAELEDSGVYFCASSQWTGIGMNTEAFFGQGTRLTVV.

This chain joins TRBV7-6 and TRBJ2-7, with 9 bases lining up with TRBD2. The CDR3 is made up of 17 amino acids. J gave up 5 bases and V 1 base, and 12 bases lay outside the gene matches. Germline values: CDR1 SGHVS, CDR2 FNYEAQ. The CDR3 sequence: CASSLEWALAGRDEQYF. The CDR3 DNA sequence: TGTGCCAGCAGCTTAGAGTGGGCACTAGCGGGTCGGGACGAGCAGTACTTC.

CDR3 coding DNA: TGTGCCAGTAGTATAGGGCCAGTTTACGAGCAGTACTTC. This codes for CASSIGPVYEQYF. This rearrangement joins TRBV19 to TRBJ2-7; no clear D. Trimming stripped 1 base from V and 4 bases from J, with 8 bases between. This CDR3 is 13 amino acids long. In germline, CDR1 is LNHDA, CDR2 SQIVND (reference sequence).

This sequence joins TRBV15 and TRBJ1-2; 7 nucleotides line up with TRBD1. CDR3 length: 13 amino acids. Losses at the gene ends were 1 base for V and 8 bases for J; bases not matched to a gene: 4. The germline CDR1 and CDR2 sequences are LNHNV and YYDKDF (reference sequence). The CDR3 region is CATSRGGGLGYTF. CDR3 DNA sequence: TGTGCCACCAGCAGAGGAGGGGGCTTGGGCTACACCTTC.

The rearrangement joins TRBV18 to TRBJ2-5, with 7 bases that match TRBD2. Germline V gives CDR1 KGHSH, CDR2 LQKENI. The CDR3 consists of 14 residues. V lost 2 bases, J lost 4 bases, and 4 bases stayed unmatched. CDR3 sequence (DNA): TGTGCCAGCTCACCATCGGGAGGAGCAGAGACCCAGTACTTC. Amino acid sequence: CASSPSGGAETQYF.

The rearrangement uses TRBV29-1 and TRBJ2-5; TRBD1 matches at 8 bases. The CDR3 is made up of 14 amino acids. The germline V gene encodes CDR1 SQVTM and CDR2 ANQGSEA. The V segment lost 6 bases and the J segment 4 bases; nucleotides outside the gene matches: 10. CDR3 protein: CSVGRAGGRETQYF. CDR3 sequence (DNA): TGCAGCGTGGGAAGGGCAGGGGGCCGAGAGACCCAGTACTTC. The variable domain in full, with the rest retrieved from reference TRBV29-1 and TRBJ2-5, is SAVISQKPSRDICQRGTSLTIQCQVDSQVTMMFWYRQQPGQSLTLIATANQGSEATYESGFVIDKFPISRPNLTFSTLTVSNMSPEDSSIYLCSVGRAGGRETQYFGPGTRLLVL.

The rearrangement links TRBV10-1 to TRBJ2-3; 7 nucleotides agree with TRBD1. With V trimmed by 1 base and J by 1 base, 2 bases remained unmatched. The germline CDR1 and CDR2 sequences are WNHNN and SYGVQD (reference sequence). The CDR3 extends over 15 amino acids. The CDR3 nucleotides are TGCGCCAGCAGTGAGTACAGGGGTGGCACAGATACGCAGTATTTT. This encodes CASSEYRGGTDTQYF.

The CDR3 protein is CASSPPTDRGRLVDEQFF. CDR3 DNA: TGTGCCAGCTCACCACCGACGGACAGGGGGCGTTTAGTCGATGAGCAGTTCTTC. The rearrangement links TRBV18 to TRBJ2-1, with 11 bases lining up with TRBD1. Germline loops: CDR1 KGHSH, CDR2 LQKENI. With 0 bases clipped from V and 8 bases from J, the junction kept 12 bases outside the gene matches. This CDR3 is built from 18 residues.

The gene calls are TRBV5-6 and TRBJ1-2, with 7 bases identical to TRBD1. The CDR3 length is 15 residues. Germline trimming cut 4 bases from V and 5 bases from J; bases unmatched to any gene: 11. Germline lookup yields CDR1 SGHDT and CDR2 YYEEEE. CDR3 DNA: TGTGCCAGCAGCCCCCCCGACAGGGATCGTTATGGCTACACCTTC. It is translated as CASSPPDRDRYGYTF. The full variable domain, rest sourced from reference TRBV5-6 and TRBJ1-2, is DAGVTQSPTHLIKTRGQQVTLRCSPKSGHDTVSWYQQALGQGPQFIFQYYEEEERQRGNFPDRFSGHQFPNYSSELNVNALLLGDSALYLCASSPPDRDRYGYTFGSGTRLTVV.

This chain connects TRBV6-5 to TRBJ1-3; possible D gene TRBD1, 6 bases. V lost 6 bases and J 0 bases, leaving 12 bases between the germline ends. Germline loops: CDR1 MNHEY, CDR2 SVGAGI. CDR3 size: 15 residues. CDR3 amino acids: CASRPDSISGNTIYF. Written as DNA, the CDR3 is TGTGCCAGCAGGCCGGACAGCATCTCTGGAAACACCATATATTTT.

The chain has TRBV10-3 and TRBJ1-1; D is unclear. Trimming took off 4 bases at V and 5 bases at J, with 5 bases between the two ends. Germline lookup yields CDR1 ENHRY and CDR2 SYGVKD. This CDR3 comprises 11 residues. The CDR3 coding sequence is TGTGCCATCAGTGCGGGGACTGAAGCTTTCTTT. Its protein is CAISAGTEAFF.

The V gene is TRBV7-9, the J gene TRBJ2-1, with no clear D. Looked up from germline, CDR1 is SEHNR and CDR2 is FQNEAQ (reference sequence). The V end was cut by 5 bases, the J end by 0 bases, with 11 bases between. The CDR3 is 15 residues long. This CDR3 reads CASSPSSNSYNEQFF. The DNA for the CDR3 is TGTGCCAGCAGCCCCTCATCTAACTCCTACAATGAGCAGTTCTTC.

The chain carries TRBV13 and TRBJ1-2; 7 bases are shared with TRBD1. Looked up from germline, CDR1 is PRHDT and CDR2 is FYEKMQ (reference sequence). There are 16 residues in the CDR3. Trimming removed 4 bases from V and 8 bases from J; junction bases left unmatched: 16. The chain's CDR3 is CASSSSPKGANSGYTF. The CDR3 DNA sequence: TGTGCCAGCAGCTCCTCCCCGAAGGGGGCCAATTCCGGCTACACCTTC.

As DNA, the CDR3 is TGTGCCAGCTCACCGACTAGCGGGGGGAGATGGGATACGCAGTATTTT. Protein: CASSPTSGGRWDTQYF. The chain links TRBV18 to TRBJ2-3; 13 bases map to TRBD2. Germline V gives CDR1 KGHSH, CDR2 LQKENI. V dropped 3 bases and J dropped 6; count of bases not matched to a gene: 6. This CDR3 spans 16 amino acids. The whole variable domain, filled in from reference TRBV18 and TRBJ2-3, reads NAGVMQNPRHLVRRRGQEARLRCSPMKGHSHVYWYRQLPEEGLKFMVYLQKENIIDESGMPKERFSAEFPKEGPSILRIQQVVRGDSAAYFCASSPTSGGRWDTQYFGPGTRLTVL.

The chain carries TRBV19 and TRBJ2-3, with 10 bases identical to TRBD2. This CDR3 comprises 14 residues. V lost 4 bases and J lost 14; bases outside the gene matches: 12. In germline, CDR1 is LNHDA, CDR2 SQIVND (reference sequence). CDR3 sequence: CASSTRSSGGTRYF. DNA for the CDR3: TGTGCCAGTAGTACCCGGAGTAGCGGGGGGACTAGGTATTTT.

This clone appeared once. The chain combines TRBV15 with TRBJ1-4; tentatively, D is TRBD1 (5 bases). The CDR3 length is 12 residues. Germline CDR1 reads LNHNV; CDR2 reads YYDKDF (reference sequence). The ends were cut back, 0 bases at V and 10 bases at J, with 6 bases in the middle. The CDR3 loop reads CATSRDQGKLFF. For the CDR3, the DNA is TGTGCCACCAGCAGAGACCAGGGAAAACTGTTTTTT.

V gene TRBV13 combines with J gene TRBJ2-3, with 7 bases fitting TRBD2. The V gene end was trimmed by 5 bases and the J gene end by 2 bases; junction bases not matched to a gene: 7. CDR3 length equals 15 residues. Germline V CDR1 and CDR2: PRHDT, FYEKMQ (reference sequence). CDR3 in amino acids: CASSRPGGTTDTQYF. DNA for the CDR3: TGTGCCAGCAGCCGACCCGGGGGGACCACAGATACGCAGTATTTT.

CDR3 sequence (DNA): TGCGCCAGCAGCCTGTTGGACAGGGGCTCATCTAACTATGGCTACACCTTC. It codes for CASSLLDRGSSNYGYTF. The chain links TRBV5-1 to TRBJ1-2; 9 bases fit TRBD1. Germline lookup yields CDR1 SGHRS and CDR2 YFSETQ. The CDR3 runs to 17 residues. Trimming removed 4 bases from V and 0 bases from J; junction bases left unmatched: 10.

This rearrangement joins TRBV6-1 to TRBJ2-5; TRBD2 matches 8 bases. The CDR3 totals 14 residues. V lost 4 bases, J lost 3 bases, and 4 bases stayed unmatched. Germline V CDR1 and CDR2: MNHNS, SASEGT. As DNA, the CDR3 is TGTGCCAGCAGTGTGAGTAGCGGGAAAGAGACCCAGTACTTC. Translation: CASSVSSGKETQYF.

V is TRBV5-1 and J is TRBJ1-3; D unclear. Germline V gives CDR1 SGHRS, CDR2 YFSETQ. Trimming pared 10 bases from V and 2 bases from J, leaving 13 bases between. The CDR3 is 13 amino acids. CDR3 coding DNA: TGCGCCTCAGCGGGTGGCCCTGGAAACACCATATATTTT. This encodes CASAGGPGNTIYF. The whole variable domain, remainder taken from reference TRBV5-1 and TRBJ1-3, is KAGVTQTPRYLIKTRGQQVTLSCSPISGHRSVSWYQQTPGQGLQFLFEYFSETQRNKGNFPGRFSGRQFSNSRSEMNVSTLELGDSALYLCASAGGPGNTIYFGEGSWLTVV.

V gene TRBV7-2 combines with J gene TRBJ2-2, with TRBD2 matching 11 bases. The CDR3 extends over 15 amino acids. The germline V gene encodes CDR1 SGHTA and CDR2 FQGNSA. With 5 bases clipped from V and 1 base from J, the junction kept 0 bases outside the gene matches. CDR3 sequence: CASSGLAGNTGELFF. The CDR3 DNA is TGTGCCAGCAGCGGACTAGCGGGGAACACCGGGGAGCTGTTTTTT.

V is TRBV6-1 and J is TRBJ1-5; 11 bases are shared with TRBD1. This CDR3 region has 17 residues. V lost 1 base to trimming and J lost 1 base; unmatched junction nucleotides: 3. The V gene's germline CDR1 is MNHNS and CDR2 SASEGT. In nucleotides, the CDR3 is TGTGCCAGCAGTGAAGAGGGACAGGGGGGAAGCAATCAGCCCCAGCATTTT. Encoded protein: CASSEEGQGGSNQPQHF.

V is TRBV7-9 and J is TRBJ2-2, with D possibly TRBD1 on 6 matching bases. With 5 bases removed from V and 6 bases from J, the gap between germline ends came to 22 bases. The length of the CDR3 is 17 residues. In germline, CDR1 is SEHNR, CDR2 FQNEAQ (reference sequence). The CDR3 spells CASSPPFRQGPAGELFF. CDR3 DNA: TGTGCCAGCAGCCCACCTTTCAGGCAGGGGCCGGCCGGGGAGCTGTTTTTT.

DNA of the CDR3: TGCGCCAGCAGCTTGGAACTAGCCTCCTACAATGAGCAGTTCTTC. Encoded protein: CASSLELASYNEQFF. This chain joins TRBV5-1 and TRBJ2-1, with a possible D match to TRBD2 (6 bases). This CDR3 contains 15 residues. Trimming pared 0 bases from V and 0 bases from J, leaving 7 bases between. Germline V CDR1 and CDR2: SGHRS, YFSETQ.

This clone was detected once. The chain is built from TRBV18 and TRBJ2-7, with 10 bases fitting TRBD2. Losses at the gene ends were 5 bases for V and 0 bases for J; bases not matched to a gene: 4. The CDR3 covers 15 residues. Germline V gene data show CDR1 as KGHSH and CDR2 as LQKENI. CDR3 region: CASSSPSGSSYEQYF. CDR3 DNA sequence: TGTGCCAGCTCATCCCCTAGCGGGAGCTCCTACGAGCAGTACTTC.

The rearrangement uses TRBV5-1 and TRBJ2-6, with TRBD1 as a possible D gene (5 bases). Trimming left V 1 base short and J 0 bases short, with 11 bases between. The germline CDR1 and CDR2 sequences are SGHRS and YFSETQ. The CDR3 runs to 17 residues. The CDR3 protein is CASSLTGPFSGANVLTF. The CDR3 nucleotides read TGCGCCAGCAGCTTGACAGGCCCTTTCTCTGGGGCCAACGTCCTGACTTTC.

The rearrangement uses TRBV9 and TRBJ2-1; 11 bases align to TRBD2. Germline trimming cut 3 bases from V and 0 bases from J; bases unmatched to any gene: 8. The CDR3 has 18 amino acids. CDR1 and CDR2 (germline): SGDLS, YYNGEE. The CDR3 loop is CASSAHFSGGASYNEQFF. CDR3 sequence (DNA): TGTGCCAGCAGCGCCCACTTTAGCGGGGGGGCCTCCTACAATGAGCAGTTCTTC. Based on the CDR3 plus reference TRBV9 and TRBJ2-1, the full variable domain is DSGVTQTPKHLITATGQRVTLRCSPRSGDLSVYWYQQSLDQGLQFLIQYYNGEERAKGNILERFSAQQFPDLHSELNLSSLELGDSALYFCASSAHFSGGASYNEQFFGPGTRLTVL.

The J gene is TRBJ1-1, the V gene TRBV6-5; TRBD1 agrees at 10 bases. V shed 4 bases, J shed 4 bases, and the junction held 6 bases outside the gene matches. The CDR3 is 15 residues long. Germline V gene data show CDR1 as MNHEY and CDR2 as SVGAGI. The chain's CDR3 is CASSSRTGGTTEAFF. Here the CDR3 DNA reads TGTGCCAGCAGTTCTCGGACAGGGGGGACCACTGAAGCTTTCTTT.

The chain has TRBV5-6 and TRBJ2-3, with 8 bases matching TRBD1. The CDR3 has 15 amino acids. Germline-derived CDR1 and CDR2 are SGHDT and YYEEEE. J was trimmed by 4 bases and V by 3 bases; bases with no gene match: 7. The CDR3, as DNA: TGTGCCAGCAGCTCAGGGGGCATGGGGCCAGATACGCAGTATTTT. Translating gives CASSSGGMGPDTQYF.